This section outlines one T cell receptor (beta chain) sequence together with its context. This entry belongs to a study of CD8 T cells in Susac syndrome. The patients serving as multiple sclerosis controls were treatment-naive. They had stable or active relapsing-remitting disease and fulfilled revised McDonald criteria. TEMRA cells were FACS-enriched, while CD8+ and CD4+ T cells were negatively isolated. Random hexamers primed reverse transcription of about 0.5 to 1 ug RNA. TCRdb re-called the immunoSEQ multiplex PCR reads through MiXCR, storing one row per CDR3 protein. The sample has 250,000 to 300,000 distinct CDR3 sequences, approximately 89% seen once. Germline CDR1 reads SQVTM; CDR2 reads ANQGSEA. V dropped 6 bases and J dropped 2; count of bases not matched to a gene: 7. This CDR3 has 14 amino acids.

The chain is built from TRBV29-1 and TRBJ2-1; 7 nucleotides line up with TRBD2. The material sequenced was CD8+ T cells from PBMCs. This sequence was found in a human donor with multiple sclerosis. The CDR3 DNA reads as TGCAGCGTCCCAACTAGCGAGGCCTACAATGAGCAGTTCTTC. Translating gives CSVPTSEAYNEQFF.